Shown below are 8 T cell receptor beta chains from a single sample sequenced in a study of blood T cell repertoires in COVID-19. The assay was immunoSEQ multiplex PCR, and TCRdb's table has in-frame clones only and misses some. The table shows under 400,000 clones, with about 89% occurring only once. Input material: peripheral blood. The receptors were gathered from a woman in her 30s with COVID-19, enrolled during active disease.

The chain combines TRBV19 with TRBJ1-5; D is unresolved. The CDR3 extends over 13 amino acids. With 7 bases removed from V and 4 bases from J, the gap between germline ends came to 11 bases. The germline CDR1 and CDR2 sequences are LNHDA and SQIVND (reference sequence). The CDR3 region is CASTGMVNQPQHF. DNA for the CDR3: TGTGCCAGTACGGGGATGGTGAATCAGCCCCAGCATTTT.

The chain carries TRBV2 and TRBJ1-2; 7 bases map to TRBD1. CDR1 and CDR2 (germline): SNHLY, FYNNEI. The junction had 10 bases not matched to a gene; V was cut back by 6 bases and J by 3 bases. The CDR3 covers 15 residues. This chain's CDR3 is CASSLERGGDYGYTF. The CDR3 region has the DNA TGTGCCAGCAGCCTTGAACGAGGGGGCGACTATGGCTACACCTTC.

The chain combines TRBV18 with TRBJ2-5, with D tentatively TRBD2 (5 bases). CDR3 length: 17 residues. The ends were cut back, 3 bases at V and 5 bases at J, with 22 bases in the middle. CDR1 is KGHSH, CDR2 LQKENI, per germline. This chain's CDR3 is CASSPRGVGNRRETQYF. The CDR3 DNA reads as TGTGCCAGCTCACCTCGAGGCGTCGGGAACCGCCGGGAGACCCAGTACTTC.

The V gene is TRBV20-1, the J gene TRBJ2-7; D call uncertain. The CDR3 spans 10 residues. Germline V lookup: CDR1 DFQATT, CDR2 SNEGSKA (reference sequence). Trimming took 5 bases from V and 7 from J, leaving 9 bases between them. The chain's CDR3 is CSAAPREQYF. The CDR3 DNA follows: TGCAGTGCTGCCCCCAGGGAGCAGTACTTC.

This rearrangement joins TRBV6-2 or TRBV6-3 to TRBJ2-2; 8 bases are shared with TRBD2. J gave up 3 bases and V 0 bases, and 9 bases lay outside the gene matches. Germline loops: CDR1 MNHEY, CDR2 SVGEGT. The CDR3 consists of 18 residues. The CDR3 coding sequence is TGTGCCAGCAGTTACTCGATTCAGCGGGAGCCATACACCGGGGAGCTGTTTTTT. Its translation is CASSYSIQREPYTGELFF.

CDR3 protein: CASSELTKAFSAEQYF. The CDR3 coding sequence is TGTGCCAGCAGCGAACTGACGAAAGCGTTTAGTGCCGAGCAGTACTTC. The chain combines TRBV5-6 with TRBJ2-7, with D uncertain. The germline gives CDR1 SGHDT, CDR2 YYEEEE. CDR3 length equals 16 residues. The V end was cut by 4 bases, the J end by 6 bases, with 23 bases between.

In its sample, this clone was seen once. The J gene is TRBJ2-1, the V gene TRBV20-1; 9 positions agree with TRBD1. Losses at the gene ends were 3 bases for V and 3 bases for J; bases not matched to a gene: 6. CDR1 is DFQATT and CDR2 is SNEGSKA in the germline V gene (reference sequence). CDR3 length equals 15 residues. In nucleotides, the CDR3 is TGCAGTGCTAGTTCCGACAGGGGGGGCTACAATGAGCAGTTCTTC. Translation: CSASSDRGGYNEQFF.

The chain joins TRBV24-1 to TRBJ2-1; the D is unclear. The V gene's germline CDR1 is KGHDR and CDR2 SFDVKD. The CDR3 loop spans 15 amino acids. V was trimmed by 0 bases and J by 1 base, leaving 6 bases between them. The CDR3 DNA is TGTGCCACCAGTGATTTGACAGAGTCCTACAATGAGCAGTTCTTC. It is translated as CATSDLTESYNEQFF.